The sequence of this T cell receptor (beta chain) was determined in a study of T cell changes during pregnancy in multiple sclerosis. The assay was immunoSEQ multiplex PCR, and TCRdb's table has in-frame clones only and misses some. Of some 41,000 clones listed, 85% to 95% are singletons. Germline V CDR1 and CDR2: SGHNT, YYREEE (reference sequence). Trimming cost V 0 bases and J 2 bases, with 13 bases left between them. The CDR3 extends over 16 amino acids. This clone has only one observation. The chain is built from TRBV5-4 and TRBJ2-3; tentatively, D is TRBD2 (7 bases). The receptor comes from a female donor with multiple sclerosis, enrolled in a pregnancy study. Sequenced here: CD8+ T cells from peripheral blood mononuclear cells, sampled in the third trimester of pregnancy. The DNA for the CDR3 is TGTGCCAGCAGCTTGGTGGGGGGGGCCGCCACAGATACGCAGTATTTT. This codes for CASSLVGGAATDTQYF.